The sample holds a few counts of the clone carrying this T cell receptor (beta chain). Its cognate antigen is unknown. V lost 7 bases to trimming and J lost 7 bases, with 13 bases between them. Germline-derived CDR1 and CDR2 are MDHEN and SYDVKM. This CDR3 is 12 amino acids long. The sample belongs to a study of T cell responses to AZD1222 COVID-19 vaccine. Study-wide results and limits: Mostly white British, mostly female donors; authors suggested clonal diversity may be underestimated. No day 14 peak samples; only post-peak repertoires were characterized. Seropositive status at baseline applied to only 5 to 7 AZD1222 recipients. The study reported that nearly half of spike-specific TCRs target unmutated variant regions.

Assay used: immunoSEQ multiplex PCR; TCRdb lists only in-frame clones, some missing. The sample yields around 120,000 clones, 87% seen once. The starting material was peripheral blood, obtained on day 0 of AZD1222 vaccination. The receptor's source is an adult in good health. This chain joins TRBV28 and TRBJ1-2; no clear D. The CDR3 is CASTTGPGGYTF. CDR3 nucleotides: TGTGCCAGCACCACCGGTCCGGGTGGCTACACCTTC.